This T cell receptor beta chain was obtained from a study of T cells in women clearing cervical HPV infection. Trimming stripped 1 base from V and 5 bases from J, with 12 bases between. CDR3 length: 15 residues. TCRdb's copy holds only in-frame clones and misses some; the assay was immunoSEQ multiplex PCR. Its table records approximately 18,000 clones. With regard to this clone: The antigen is unknown. The CDR3 end is not reached by the read, which stops 3 residues before it; the germline J gene fills it in.

Points from the study as a whole: CIN3+ cases had significantly higher TCR repertoire richness than controls, but evenness did not differ.

The rearrangement uses TRBV12-3 or TRBV12-4 and TRBJ2-1, with D perhaps TRBD1 (6 bases). The origin of this receptor is a woman between 18 and 75 years old with a cervical HPV16 infection that either progressed to CIN3+ or cleared (not recorded which). Input material: blood buffy coat. The CDR3 bases that were read are TGTGCCAGCAGTTTAGGGTCTGGGGGCCACAATGAG. As protein: CASSLGSGGHNE. The full CDR3 sequence reads CASSLGSGGHNEQFF.